The 10 T cell receptor beta chains listed next were all sequenced from one sample in a study of blood T cell repertoires in COVID-19. TCRdb keeps only in-frame clones here, not all; method: immunoSEQ multiplex PCR. The top ten hold approximately 4.7% of the sample, which has about 250,000 clones, approximately 84% seen once. Source material: peripheral blood. The receptors were sampled from a man aged 50-60 years with active or convalescent COVID-19.

The genes are TRBV29-1 and TRBJ1-2, with 8 positions matching TRBD1. Germline V lookup: CDR1 SQVTM, CDR2 ANQGSEA. Trimming removed 7 bases from V and 6 bases from J; junction bases left unmatched: 4. The CDR3 is 11 amino acids. CDR3 sequence (DNA): TGCAGCGCTGGACAGGGTGATGGCTACACCTTC. Protein: CSAGQGDGYTF.

This chain connects TRBV5-1 to TRBJ1-2, with 7 bases fitting TRBD1. Germline trimming cut 0 bases from V and 3 bases from J; bases unmatched to any gene: 2. This CDR3 has 14 residues. The germline CDR1 and CDR2 sequences are SGHRS and YFSETQ. This chain's CDR3 is CASSLGQGYYGYTF. The DNA of the CDR3 is TGCGCCAGCAGCTTGGGACAGGGATACTATGGCTACACCTTC.

This clone was observed a single time. This sequence joins TRBV5-1 and TRBJ2-7, with TRBD1 matching 7 bases. CDR3 size: 15 residues. CDR1 SGHRS and CDR2 YFSETQ come from the germline V gene. The junction had 5 bases not matched to a gene; V was cut back by 0 bases and J by 2 bases. For the CDR3, the DNA is TGCGCCAGCAGCTTGGGGGGCAGGGGGACCTACGAGCAGTACTTC. Protein: CASSLGGRGTYEQYF.

This sequence joins TRBV11-3 and TRBJ2-2, with TRBD1 matching 7 bases. The CDR3 has 15 residues. V lost 4 bases to trimming and J lost 3 bases; unmatched junction nucleotides: 5. Per germline, CDR1 SGHNT and CDR2 YENEEA. CDR3: CASSSSGTDTGELFF. In DNA, the CDR3 is TGTGCCAGCAGCTCCTCCGGGACAGACACCGGGGAGCTGTTTTTT.

V is TRBV4-2 and J is TRBJ1-5; D might be TRBD1 (6 bases). Germline loops: CDR1 LGHNA, CDR2 YNFKEQ. With 3 bases removed from V and 5 bases from J, the gap between germline ends came to 14 bases. The CDR3 extends over 15 amino acids. This chain's CDR3 is CASSQRQVSDQPQHF. Written as DNA, the CDR3 is TGTGCCAGCAGCCAGCGACAGGTCTCGGATCAGCCCCAGCATTTT.

The chain combines TRBV15 with TRBJ2-5; no clear D gene. V gave up 4 bases and J gave up 4 bases, with 7 bases separating them. Germline CDR1 is LNHNV and CDR2 is YYDKDF (reference sequence). The CDR3 contains 12 residues. The CDR3 sequence: CATSKPLETQYF. As DNA, the CDR3 is TGTGCCACCAGCAAGCCCCTAGAGACCCAGTACTTC.

The chain is built from TRBV24-1 and TRBJ2-2; 7 positions match TRBD2. CDR3 length: 14 amino acids. CDR1 and CDR2 from the germline V gene are KGHDR and SFDVKD. V lost 8 bases to trimming and J lost 6 bases; unmatched junction nucleotides: 8. The CDR3 nucleotides read TGTGCCACCAATGCTCCGGGAGGCCCCGGGGAGCTGTTTTTT. It translates to CATNAPGGPGELFF.

The rearrangement uses TRBV9 and TRBJ1-2; D perhaps matches TRBD1 (6 bases). The germline V and J ends were trimmed by 0 bases and 10 bases, with 13 bases remaining between them. Germline-derived CDR1 and CDR2 are SGDLS and YYNGEE. The CDR3 has 13 residues. Written as DNA, the CDR3 is TGTGCCAGCAGCGTAGCTCTGGACAGCCCCTACACCTTC. It is translated as CASSVALDSPYTF. Filled out from reference TRBV9 and TRBJ1-2, the complete variable domain reads DSGVTQTPKHLITATGQRVTLRCSPRSGDLSVYWYQQSLDQGLQFLIQYYNGEERAKGNILERFSAQQFPDLHSELNLSSLELGDSALYFCASSVALDSPYTFGSGTRLTVV.

The rearrangement uses TRBV30 and TRBJ1-1; possibly TRBD1 for D (6 bases). The CDR3 extends over 15 amino acids. Per germline, CDR1 GTSNPN and CDR2 SVGIG (reference sequence). V was clipped by 0 bases and J by 0 bases, with 11 bases between them. In nucleotides, the CDR3 is TGTGCCTGGAGTGTCGGCGGGGGCTTGAACACTGAAGCTTTCTTT. This encodes CAWSVGGGLNTEAFF.

The chain has TRBV10-1 and TRBJ1-4; the D gene is possibly TRBD1 (5 bases). The length of the CDR3 is 15 residues. Trimming stripped 4 bases from V and 0 bases from J, with 9 bases between. Germline V gene lookup returns CDR1 WNHNN and CDR2 SYGVQD (reference sequence). The CDR3 nucleotides read TGCGCCAGCAGTGCCCAGGGATCAACTAATGAAAAACTGTTTTTT. It specifies CASSAQGSTNEKLFF.